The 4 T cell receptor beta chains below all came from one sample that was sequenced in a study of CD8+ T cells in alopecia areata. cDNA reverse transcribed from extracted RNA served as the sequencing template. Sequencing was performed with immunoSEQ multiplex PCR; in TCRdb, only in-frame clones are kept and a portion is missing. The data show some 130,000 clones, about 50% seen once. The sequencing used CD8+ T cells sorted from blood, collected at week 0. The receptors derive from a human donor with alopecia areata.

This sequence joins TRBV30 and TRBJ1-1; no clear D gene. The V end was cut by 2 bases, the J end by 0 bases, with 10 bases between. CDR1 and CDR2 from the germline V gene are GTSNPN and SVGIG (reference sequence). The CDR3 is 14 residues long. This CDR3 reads CAWSRIELNTEAFF. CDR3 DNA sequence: TGTGCCTGGAGTAGAATAGAGTTGAACACTGAAGCTTTCTTT.

CDR3 residues: CASSHLGGVSYEQYF. CDR3 nucleotide sequence: TGTGCCAGCAGCCACCTGGGCGGTGTTTCCTACGAGCAGTACTTC. The V gene is TRBV4-2, the J gene TRBJ2-7; D is undetermined. The CDR3 consists of 15 residues. V was pared by 3 bases and J by 1 base, with 13 bases between. CDR1 LGHNA and CDR2 YNFKEQ come from the germline V gene.

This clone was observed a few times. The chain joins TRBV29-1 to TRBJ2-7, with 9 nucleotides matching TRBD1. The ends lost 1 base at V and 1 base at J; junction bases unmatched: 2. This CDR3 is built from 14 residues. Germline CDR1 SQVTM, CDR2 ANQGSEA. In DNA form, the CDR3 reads TGCAGCGTTGAAGCCGGGACAGGGTCCTACGAGCAGTACTTC. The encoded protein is CSVEAGTGSYEQYF.

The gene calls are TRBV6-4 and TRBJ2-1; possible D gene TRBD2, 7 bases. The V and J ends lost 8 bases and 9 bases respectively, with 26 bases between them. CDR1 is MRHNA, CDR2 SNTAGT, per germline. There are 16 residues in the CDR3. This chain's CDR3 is CASSPLEGGGRGEQFF. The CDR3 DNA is TGTGCCAGCTCCCCACTAGAAGGGGGGGGCCGGGGTGAGCAGTTCTTC.